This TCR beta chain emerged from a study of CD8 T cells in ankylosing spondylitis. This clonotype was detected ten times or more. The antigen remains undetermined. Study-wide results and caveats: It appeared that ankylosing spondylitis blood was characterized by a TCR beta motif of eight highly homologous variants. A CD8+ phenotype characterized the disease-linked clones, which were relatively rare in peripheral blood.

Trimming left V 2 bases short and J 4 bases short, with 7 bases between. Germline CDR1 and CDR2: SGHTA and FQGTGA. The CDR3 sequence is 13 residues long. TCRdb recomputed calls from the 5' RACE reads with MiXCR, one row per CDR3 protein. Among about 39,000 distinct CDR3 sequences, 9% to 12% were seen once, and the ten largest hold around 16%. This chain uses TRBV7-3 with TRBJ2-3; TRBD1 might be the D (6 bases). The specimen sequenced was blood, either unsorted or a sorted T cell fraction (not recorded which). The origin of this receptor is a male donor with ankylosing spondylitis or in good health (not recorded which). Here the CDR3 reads CASSLQGSDTQYF. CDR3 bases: TGTGCCAGCAGCTTACAGGGGTCAGATACGCAGTATTTT.